These 21 T cell receptor beta chains originate from one sample sequenced in a study of control samples from healthy donors and cancer patients (dated by TCRdb to 2020 to 2021). The library was made by the immunoSEQ multiplex PCR assay. The immuneACCESS repertoire file appears here via TCRdb, limited to in-frame rearrangements. These files lack a portion of the clones; in checked studies, under half of the deficit traces to unresolved V genes, and the cause of the others is not known. The sample table shows approximately 230,000 clones, and about 80% are seen once. The ten largest account for about an eighth of the sample. What was sequenced was PBMCs. The receptor set was obtained from a woman in her sixties with lung cancer.

This chain links TRBV2 with TRBJ2-5; a weak D match, TRBD1 (6 bases). The CDR3 covers 15 residues. The germline gives CDR1 SNHLY, CDR2 FYNNEI. The V gene lost 6 bases and the J gene lost 5 bases, with 19 bases spanning the gap. The CDR3 loop reads CASRVFRDMGETQYF. CDR3 coding DNA: TGTGCCAGCAGAGTTTTCCGGGACATGGGGGAGACCCAGTACTTC.

The chain combines TRBV7-9 with TRBJ1-6; 7 bases line up with TRBD1. V was clipped by 3 bases and J by 7 bases; unmatched bases: 6. Germline CDR1 and CDR2: SEHNR and FQNEAQ (reference sequence). This CDR3 is 15 amino acids long. The CDR3 protein is CASSFRGQQNSPLHF. Here the CDR3 DNA reads TGTGCCAGCAGCTTTAGGGGACAGCAGAATTCACCCCTCCACTTT.

This clone appeared once. V is TRBV27 and J is TRBJ2-7; TRBD1 matches at 7 bases. Germline assignment: CDR1 MNHEY and CDR2 SMNVEV (reference sequence). With 1 base clipped from V and 5 bases from J, the junction kept 8 bases outside the gene matches. The CDR3 consists of 15 residues. Here the CDR3 DNA reads TGTGCCAGCAGTTTATTTGGGACAGTGAGGGACGAGCAGTACTTC. This encodes CASSLFGTVRDEQYF.

The chain recombines TRBV28 with TRBJ2-7; D unresolved. This CDR3 region has 12 residues. Trimming removed 8 bases from V and 6 bases from J, with 14 bases in between. Germline-derived CDR1 and CDR2 are MDHEN and SYDVKM. This chain's CDR3 is CASGLGYLEQYF. The CDR3 coding sequence is TGTGCCAGCGGCCTAGGCTACCTCGAGCAGTACTTC.

This chain links TRBV6-1 with TRBJ1-1; D gene ambiguous. The CDR3 loop spans 13 amino acids. Trimming shortened V by 3 bases and J by 5 bases, and 10 bases separated the two germline ends. From germline, CDR1 is MNHNS and CDR2 SASEGT. The CDR3 reads CASSEVRWTEAFF. In DNA, the CDR3 is TGTGCCAGCAGTGAGGTCAGATGGACTGAAGCTTTCTTT.

This chain links TRBV9 with TRBJ2-5; 7 positions match TRBD2. Germline lookup yields CDR1 SGDLS and CDR2 YYNGEE. The CDR3 covers 14 residues. After removal of 4 bases from V and 1 base from J, the junction contained 4 bases not matched to a gene. The chain's CDR3 is CASSFGTTQETQYF. The CDR3 coding sequence is TGTGCCAGCAGCTTTGGGACTACCCAAGAGACCCAGTACTTC.

The gene calls are TRBV28 and TRBJ2-1; 7 bases line up with TRBD2. V lost 5 bases to trimming and J lost 4 bases; unmatched junction nucleotides: 8. The CDR3 loop spans 15 amino acids. In germline, CDR1 is MDHEN, CDR2 SYDVKM. The CDR3 region has the DNA TGTGCCAGCAGTAGACTAGCAGAGATATACAATGAGCAGTTCTTC. The encoded protein is CASSRLAEIYNEQFF.

The genes are TRBV7-8 and TRBJ2-7, with 9 bases matching TRBD1. Germline V CDR1 and CDR2: SGHVS, FQNEAQ. V trimming: 4 bases; J trimming: 9 bases; junction bases outside the gene matches: 10. The CDR3 is made up of 14 amino acids. Written as DNA, the CDR3 is TGTGCCAGCAGCTACCGGGACAGGGACCATCTGCAGTACTTC. Amino acid sequence: CASSYRDRDHLQYF.

As regards this clone: Other DNA variants within this sample encode the same CDR3. V and J are TRBV5-1 and TRBJ1-1, with 9 bases identical to TRBD1. The CDR3 length is 14 residues. Trimming at V came to 2 bases and at J to 5 bases, leaving 4 bases not matched to a gene. Germline V gene sequence: CDR1 SGHRS, CDR2 YFSETQ. CDR3 residues: CASSLQGAGTEAFF. The CDR3 DNA reads TGCGCCAGCAGCTTACAGGGGGCGGGTACTGAAGCTTTCTTT.

The chain employs TRBV10-3 and TRBJ2-1, with 9 bases aligning to TRBD2. The CDR3 has 20 amino acids. Unmatched junction bases numbered 12, after V lost 0 bases and J lost 0 bases. CDR1 and CDR2 (germline): ENHRY, SYGVKD. CDR3 nucleotide sequence: TGTGCCATCAGTGAGTCTCGACTAGCGGCTAAGCTTGACTCCTACAATGAGCAGTTCTTC. Encoded protein: CAISESRLAAKLDSYNEQFF.

J is TRBJ1-2 and V is TRBV28; TRBD1 matches 8 bases. From germline, CDR1 is MDHEN and CDR2 SYDVKM. This CDR3 is 14 amino acids long. J gave up 8 bases and V 6 bases, and 11 bases lay outside the gene matches. CDR3: CASRLQGAPGGYTF. For the CDR3, the DNA is TGTGCCAGCAGGCTGCAGGGGGCTCCCGGCGGCTACACCTTC.

This chain links TRBV27 with TRBJ2-7, with D possibly being TRBD2 (6 bases). CDR1 and CDR2 from the germline V gene are MNHEY and SMNVEV (reference sequence). Trimming left V 7 bases short and J 2 bases short, with 12 bases between. The CDR3 is 13 residues long. CDR3 protein: CASTAGIPYEQYF. CDR3 nucleotides: TGTGCCAGCACGGCGGGGATCCCCTACGAGCAGTACTTC.

The chain has TRBV11-2 and TRBJ1-1; tentatively, D is TRBD1 (6 bases). The germline V gene has CDR1 SGHAT and CDR2 FQNNGV. V lost 8 bases to trimming and J lost 1 base, with 11 bases between them. The CDR3 extends over 13 amino acids. The CDR3 bases are TGTGCCAGCGGGTCAGGGGCGAACACTGAAGCTTTCTTT. It encodes CASGSGANTEAFF.

This chain links TRBV28 with TRBJ2-4; D call uncertain. The CDR3 length is 13 residues. Between the trimmed V and J ends, which lost 3 bases and 6 bases, there was a span of 9 bases. Germline CDR1 reads MDHEN; CDR2 reads SYDVKM. CDR3 DNA: TGTGCCAGCAGTTTGAGGTCCCCAAACATTCAGTACTTC. Amino acid sequence: CASSLRSPNIQYF. The full variable domain, with the rest looked up from reference TRBV28 and TRBJ2-4, is DVKVTQSSRYLVKRTGEKVFLECVQDMDHENMFWYRQDPGLGLRLIYFSYDVKMKEKGDIPEGYSVSREKKERFSLILESASTNQTSMYLCASSLRSPNIQYFGAGTRLSVL.

This clone appeared a few times. The V gene is TRBV11-3, the J gene TRBJ1-2; possible D gene TRBD1, 5 bases. The V and J ends lost 4 bases and 0 bases respectively, with 6 bases between them. Germline CDR1 SGHNT, CDR2 YENEEA. This CDR3 region has 13 residues. The CDR3 DNA follows: TGTGCCAGCAGCTGGGGGGCTAACTATGGCTACACCTTC. It encodes CASSWGANYGYTF. The variable domain in full, completed from reference TRBV11-3 and TRBJ1-2, reads EAGVVQSPRYKIIEKKQPVAFWCNPISGHNTLYWYLQNLGQGPELLIRYENEEAVDDSQLPKDRFSAERLKGVDSTLKIQPAELGDSAVYLCASSWGANYGYTFGSGTRLTVV.

The V and J genes are TRBV6-6 and TRBJ1-2; tentatively, D is TRBD1 (5 bases). This CDR3 contains 19 residues. V was clipped by 5 bases and J by 4 bases, with 29 bases between them. The germline V gene has CDR1 MNHNY and CDR2 SVGAGI (reference sequence). Here the CDR3 reads CASSPFGGGSLSGAYGYTF. The CDR3 DNA reads as TGTGCCAGCAGTCCTTTCGGGGGGGGTAGTCTAAGTGGAGCCTATGGCTACACCTTC.

V is TRBV20-1 and J is TRBJ1-2, with no clear D. The V end was cut by 3 bases, the J end by 2 bases, with 13 bases between. Germline V gives CDR1 DFQATT, CDR2 SNEGSKA (reference sequence). This CDR3 spans 14 amino acids. CDR3 DNA: TGCAGTGCTAGTAACACGCACCTGAACTATGGCTACACCTTC. Translated, it gives CSASNTHLNYGYTF.

Comment on this clone: This sample includes further DNA sequences coding for the same CDR3. Here the CDR3 reads CASSIGNQPQHF. CDR3 coding DNA: TGTGCCAGTAGTATTGGCAATCAGCCCCAGCATTTT. The chain links TRBV19 to TRBJ1-5; no clear D. CDR1 LNHDA and CDR2 SQIVND come from the germline V gene (reference sequence). V gave up 3 bases and J gave up 2 bases, with 2 bases separating them. The CDR3 is 12 amino acids.

This chain connects TRBV4-1 to TRBJ1-4; 10 bases match TRBD1. Germline CDR1 reads MGHRA; CDR2 reads YSYEKL. The CDR3 is 18 residues long. J was trimmed by 7 bases and V by 0 bases; bases with no gene match: 11. The CDR3 coding sequence is TGCGCCAGCAGCCAAGAAAGGACAGGGGGTCCCAAAGGTGAAAAACTGTTTTTT. Its protein product is CASSQERTGGPKGEKLFF.

As for this clone: Other DNA sequences from this sample encode an identical CDR3 as well. The chain joins TRBV3-1 (or the pseudogene TRBV3-2) to TRBJ2-7, with unresolved D. This CDR3 comprises 12 residues. CDR1 and CDR2 from the germline V gene are LGHDT and YNNKEL (reference sequence). Between the trimmed V and J ends, which lost 1 base and 4 bases, there was a span of 5 bases. CDR3 coding DNA: TGTGCCAGCAGCCAAGCGGCATACGAGCAGTACTTC. Amino acids: CASSQAAYEQYF.

The chain carries TRBV2 and TRBJ1-5; D is possibly TRBD1 (6 bases). This CDR3 comprises 14 residues. V lost 5 bases to trimming and J lost 3 bases, with 11 bases between them. Germline V lookup: CDR1 SNHLY, CDR2 FYNNEI. CDR3 DNA sequence: TGTGCCAGCAGTTTCGACAGGAACAATCAGCCCCAGCATTTT. This translates into CASSFDRNNQPQHF.